This T cell receptor beta chain originates from a study of identical twins' blood T cells. Study results and caveats: V gene usage reportedly matched far better within twin pairs than unrelated donors.

Trimming took off 9 bases at V and 5 bases at J, with 15 bases between the two ends. Per germline, CDR1 KGHDR and CDR2 SFDVKD. This CDR3 spans 13 amino acids. A word on this clonotype: Its antigen remains unknown.

In TCRdb, the 5' RACE reads were re-called with MiXCR into one record per CDR3 protein. The table records 300,000 to 450,000 distinct CDR3 sequences, 25% to 35% of them present only once. The clonotype comes from a woman between 18 and 55 years old in good health. Sequenced sample: PBMCs. This chain uses TRBV24-1 with TRBJ1-1, with D uncertain. CDR3 sequence (DNA): TGTGCCACCCCCTGGGTCCCCTTGACTGAAGCTTTCTTT. Residues: CATPWVPLTEAFF.